This T cell receptor beta chain emerged from a study of blood T cell repertoires in COVID-19. Ages ranged from about 18 to 89 years, with residence in about two dozen US areas. The V end was cut by 8 bases, the J end by 7 bases, with 12 bases between. CDR3 length: 11 residues. From germline, CDR1 is SNHLY and CDR2 FYNNEI. Method: immunoSEQ multiplex PCR; TCRdb's copy keeps in-frame clones and lacks some. The sample lists about 300,000 clones, about 85% occurring once. The chain carries TRBV2 and TRBJ2-7; a weak D match, TRBD2 (6 bases). Sequenced input: PBMCs or T cells enriched from blood (not recorded which). The clonotype originates from a woman younger than 45 who had recovered from COVID-19. CDR3 sequence reads: CASETAGEQYF. In nucleotides, the CDR3 is TGTGCCAGCGAGACCGCGGGGGAGCAGTACTTC.